The 19 T cell receptor beta chains below all came from one sample that was sequenced in a study of T cells after yellow fever vaccination. TCRdb independently ran MiXCR on the 5' RACE reads; one entry per CDR3 protein. Among tens of thousands of distinct CDR3 sequences, just over 6.5% were seen once, and the ten largest hold 30% to 45%. Sequences were derived from CD8+ T cells sorted from PBMCs, sampled more than 35 days after the first yellow fever vaccination. Source of these receptors: a young man who received the YFV17D yellow fever vaccine.

This clonotype was seen only a few times. The J gene is TRBJ1-2, the V gene TRBV30; D uncertain. Germline assignment: CDR1 GTSNPN and CDR2 SVGIG (reference sequence). Trimming took 7 bases from V and 4 from J, leaving 7 bases between them. This CDR3 is 10 amino acids long. Written as DNA, the CDR3 is TGTGCCTTCAACGGCTATGGCTACACCTTC. Its translation is CAFNGYGYTF.

This clonotype has at least ten counts. V and J are TRBV7-8 and TRBJ2-7; D is uncertain. There are 15 residues in the CDR3. Trimming cost V 4 bases and J 0 bases, with 13 bases left between them. The V gene's germline CDR1 is SGHVS and CDR2 FQNEAQ. The CDR3 bases are TGTGCCAGCAGCTCCGCTTTTCGGGCCTCCTACGAGCAGTACTTC. As protein: CASSSAFRASYEQYF. The variable domain in full, with the rest retrieved from reference TRBV7-8 and TRBJ2-7, is GAGVSQSPRYKVAKRGQDVALRCDPISGHVSLFWYQQALGQGPEFLTYFQNEAQLDKSGLPSDRFFAERPEGSVSTLKIQRTQQEDSAVYLCASSSAFRASYEQYFGPGTRLTVT.

This clonotype was found many times. V usage is TRBV12-3 or TRBV12-4 and J usage is TRBJ1-1, with D uncertain. V was cut by 4 bases and J by 1 base, with 10 bases left in between. The CDR3 totals 14 residues. CDR3 bases: TGTGCCAGCAGTTCCTCCGGCCGGAACACTGAAGCTTTCTTT. Amino acids: CASSSSGRNTEAFF.

The chain has TRBV7-9 and TRBJ2-1, with D possibly TRBD2 on 7 matching bases. Germline lookup yields CDR1 SEHNR and CDR2 FQNEAQ (reference sequence). Trimming removed 5 bases at V and 7 bases at J, with 18 bases between. The CDR3 totals 15 residues. This CDR3 reads CASSPPGRGWNEQFF. The DNA for the CDR3 is TGTGCCAGCAGCCCCCCGGGGAGGGGGTGGAATGAGCAGTTCTTC.

Ten or more counts support this clonotype. This chain connects TRBV19 to TRBJ2-3, with D maybe TRBD2 (5 bases). Trimming took 6 bases from V and 6 from J, leaving 22 bases between them. The CDR3 loop spans 16 amino acids. Per germline, CDR1 LNHDA and CDR2 SQIVND (reference sequence). CDR3 in amino acids: CASRPPGSWRSDTQYF. The CDR3 region has the DNA TGTGCCAGTAGACCCCCGGGATCCTGGAGGTCGGATACGCAGTATTTT.

At least ten counts were recorded for this clonotype. V and J are TRBV24-1 and TRBJ1-1; possibly TRBD1 for D (5 bases). Germline lookup yields CDR1 KGHDR and CDR2 SFDVKD. The CDR3 totals 13 residues. V was shortened by 3 bases and J by 5 bases, with 9 bases between the two germline ends. CDR3 protein: CATSDRGSTEAFF. The CDR3 nucleotides are TGTGCCACCAGTGATAGGGGTTCAACTGAAGCTTTCTTT.

This clonotype was counted only a few times. The rearrangement links TRBV7-6 to TRBJ2-1; 10 bases are a match to TRBD2. Looked up from germline, CDR1 is SGHVS and CDR2 is FNYEAQ. V lost 5 bases and J lost 3; bases outside the gene matches: 4. The length of the CDR3 is 15 residues. The CDR3 loop is CASSPGLADYNEQFF. The CDR3 DNA sequence: TGTGCCAGCAGCCCCGGACTAGCGGACTACAATGAGCAGTTCTTC. Supplemented by reference TRBV7-6 and TRBJ2-1, the full variable domain reads GAGVSQSPRYKVTKRGQDVALRCDPISGHVSLYWYRQALGQGPEFLTYFNYEAQQDKSGLPNDRFSAERPEGSISTLTIQRTEQRDSAMYRCASSPGLADYNEQFFGPGTRLTVL.

This chain joins TRBV29-1 and TRBJ1-3, with 8 bases fitting TRBD1. This CDR3 is 12 amino acids long. Germline V CDR1 and CDR2: SQVTM, ANQGSEA. The V and J ends lost 7 bases and 4 bases, in that order; junction bases with no gene match: 3. The CDR3 nucleotides read TGCAGCGGCGACAGGGGAGGAAACACCATATATTTT. It yields the protein CSGDRGGNTIYF.

This clonotype was seen repeatedly, ten times or more. This chain uses TRBV4-2 with TRBJ2-5; TRBD2 is a possible D gene (7 bases). Trimming cost V 1 base and J 0 bases, with 9 bases left between them. The CDR3 consists of 15 residues. The germline gives CDR1 LGHNA, CDR2 YNFKEQ. This chain's CDR3 is CASSQGGGDQETQYF. The CDR3, as DNA: TGTGCCAGCAGCCAAGGAGGGGGGGACCAAGAGACCCAGTACTTC.

This clonotype occurred a few times. The V and J genes are TRBV4-1 and TRBJ2-7, with D possibly TRBD1 on 5 matching bases. Germline loops: CDR1 MGHRA, CDR2 YSYEKL. V lost 3 bases and J 3 bases, leaving 15 bases between the germline ends. The CDR3 is 15 residues long. Written as DNA, the CDR3 is TGCGCCAGCAGCCAGACAGCCGCCCCTCTCTACGAGCAGTACTTC. Translation: CASSQTAAPLYEQYF.

This clonotype was seen many times. This chain links TRBV6-4 with TRBJ2-5; 8 bases line up with TRBD2. The J segment lost 3 bases and the V segment lost 6 bases, leaving 3 bases of the junction unmatched. Germline V gene data show CDR1 as MRHNA and CDR2 as SNTAGT. The CDR3 is 13 amino acids. CDR3 DNA sequence: TGTGCCAGCAGCGAGACTAGCGAAGAGACCCAGTACTTC. It is translated as CASSETSEETQYF.

This clonotype was counted ten times or more. This sequence joins TRBV18 and TRBJ1-2, with D unresolved. There are 15 residues in the CDR3. Looked up from germline, CDR1 is KGHSH and CDR2 is LQKENI. With 4 bases removed from V and 4 bases from J, the gap between germline ends came to 16 bases. Here the CDR3 reads CASSRPGEGRYGYTF. The DNA of the CDR3 is TGTGCCAGCTCACGCCCCGGTGAAGGGCGCTATGGCTACACCTTC.

This clonotype occurred many times. The chain combines TRBV19 with TRBJ2-7; 9 nucleotides match TRBD1. V lost 5 bases to trimming and J lost 2 bases; unmatched junction nucleotides: 4. Germline values: CDR1 LNHDA, CDR2 SQIVND (reference sequence). The CDR3 loop spans 14 amino acids. CDR3 in amino acids: CASSANRGPYEQYF. The CDR3 DNA is TGTGCCAGTAGTGCCAACAGGGGGCCCTACGAGCAGTACTTC. The variable domain in full, completed from reference TRBV19 and TRBJ2-7, reads DGGITQSPKYLFRKEGQNVTLSCEQNLNHDAMYWYRQDPGQGLRLIYYSQIVNDFQKGDIAEGYSVSREKKESFPLTVTSAQKNPTAFYLCASSANRGPYEQYFGPGTRLTVT.

This chain connects TRBV5-1 to TRBJ1-4; D might be TRBD1 (5 bases). V lost 5 bases and J lost 5, with 13 bases in between. The germline V gene encodes CDR1 SGHRS and CDR2 YFSETQ. The CDR3 totals 14 residues. The CDR3, as DNA: TGCGCCAGCAGGGCCGGGACTGCGAATGAAAAACTGTTTTTT. This encodes CASRAGTANEKLFF.

This clonotype appeared many times. The V call is TRBV24-1, the J call TRBJ2-5, with 7 positions matching TRBD1. Germline loops: CDR1 KGHDR, CDR2 SFDVKD. V was pared by 4 bases and J by 5 bases, with 15 bases of the junction left unmatched. CDR3 length: 17 residues. In DNA, the CDR3 is TGTGCCACCAGTGACAACATAAGGGGGCAGGGAAATGAGACCCAGTACTTC. Translation: CATSDNIRGQGNETQYF.

This clonotype was seen many times. This chain joins TRBV20-1 and TRBJ2-1; D is ambiguous. Germline V gene lookup returns CDR1 DFQATT and CDR2 SNEGSKA (reference sequence). This CDR3 spans 15 amino acids. Trimming cost V 5 bases and J 2 bases, with 16 bases left between them. CDR3 sequence reads: CSALLLSSPYNEQFF. The CDR3 DNA follows: TGCAGTGCTCTGCTTTTGAGCAGTCCCTACAATGAGCAGTTCTTC.

As to this clonotype: It may be a read error: a sequence one base away is much more abundant. The chain couples TRBV7-6 to TRBJ2-3; D might be TRBD1 or TRBD2, each matching 5 bases. In germline, CDR1 is SGHVS, CDR2 FNYEAQ. CDR3 length equals 15 residues. The CDR3 DNA sequence: TGTGTCAGCAGCTTCCTCGGGGCTAGCACAGATACGCAGTATTTT. Its translation is CVSSFLGASTDTQYF.

This clonotype has ten or more counts. The gene calls are TRBV7-2 and TRBJ2-2; D uncertain. V was clipped by 3 bases and J by 2 bases, with 10 bases between them. CDR3 length: 15 residues. Germline V gives CDR1 SGHTA, CDR2 FQGNSA. CDR3 nucleotides: TGTGCCAGCAGCTTTATCCAGGTCAACACCGGGGAGCTGTTTTTT. Its protein product is CASSFIQVNTGELFF. The whole variable domain, filled in from reference TRBV7-2 and TRBJ2-2, reads GAGVSQSPSNKVTEKGKDVELRCDPISGHTALYWYRQSLGQGLEFLIYFQGNSAPDKSGLPSDRFSAERTGGSVSTLTIQRTQQEDSAVYLCASSFIQVNTGELFFGEGSRLTVL.

This clonotype was seen a few times. The gene calls are TRBV29-1 and TRBJ2-1; tentatively, D is TRBD2 (5 bases). V was pared by 1 base and J by 5 bases, with 15 bases between. The CDR3 has 15 residues. Germline assignment: CDR1 SQVTM and CDR2 ANQGSEA. In DNA, the CDR3 is TGCAGCGTTGAAGGAGGGCTGCTTCCCGACAATGAGCAGTTCTTC. Its translation: CSVEGGLLPDNEQFF.